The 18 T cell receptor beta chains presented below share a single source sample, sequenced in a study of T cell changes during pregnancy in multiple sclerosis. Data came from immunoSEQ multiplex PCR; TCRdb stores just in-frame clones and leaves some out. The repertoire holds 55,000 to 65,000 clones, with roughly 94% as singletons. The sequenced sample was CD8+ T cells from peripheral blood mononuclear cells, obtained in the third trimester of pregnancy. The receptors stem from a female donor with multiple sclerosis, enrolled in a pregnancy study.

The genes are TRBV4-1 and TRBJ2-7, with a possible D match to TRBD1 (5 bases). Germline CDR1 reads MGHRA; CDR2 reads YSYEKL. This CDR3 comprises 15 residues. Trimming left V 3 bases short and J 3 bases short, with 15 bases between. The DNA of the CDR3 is TGCGCCAGCAGCCATCGAGACAGTTCTCTCTACGAGCAGTACTTC. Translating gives CASSHRDSSLYEQYF.

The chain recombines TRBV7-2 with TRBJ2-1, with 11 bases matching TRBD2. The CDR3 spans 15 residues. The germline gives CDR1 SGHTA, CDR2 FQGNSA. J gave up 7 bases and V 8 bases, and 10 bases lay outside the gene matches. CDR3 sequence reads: CASAMIAGGPNEQFF. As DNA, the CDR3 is TGTGCCAGCGCCATGATAGCGGGAGGGCCTAATGAGCAGTTCTTC.

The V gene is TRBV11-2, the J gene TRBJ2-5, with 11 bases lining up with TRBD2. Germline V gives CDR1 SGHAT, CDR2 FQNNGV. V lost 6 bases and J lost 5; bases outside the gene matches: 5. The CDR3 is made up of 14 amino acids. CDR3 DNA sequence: TGTGCCAGCAGACTAGCGGGAGAATGGGAGACCCAGTACTTC. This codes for CASRLAGEWETQYF.

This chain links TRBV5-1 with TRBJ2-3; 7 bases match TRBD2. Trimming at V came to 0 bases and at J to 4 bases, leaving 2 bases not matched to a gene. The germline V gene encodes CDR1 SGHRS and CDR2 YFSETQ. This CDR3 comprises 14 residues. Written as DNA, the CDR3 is TGCGCCAGCAGCTTGGCCGGGAGGCCAGATACGCAGTATTTT. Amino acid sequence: CASSLAGRPDTQYF.

The CDR3, as DNA: TGTGCCAGCAGTGACCACGACAGAAACACCGGGGAGCTGTTTTTT. This sequence encodes CASSDHDRNTGELFF. The chain joins TRBV27 to TRBJ2-2, with D possibly matching TRBD1 (5 bases). V lost 5 bases to trimming and J lost 2 bases, with 12 bases between them. Germline assignment: CDR1 MNHEY and CDR2 SMNVEV (reference sequence). The CDR3 is 15 residues long.

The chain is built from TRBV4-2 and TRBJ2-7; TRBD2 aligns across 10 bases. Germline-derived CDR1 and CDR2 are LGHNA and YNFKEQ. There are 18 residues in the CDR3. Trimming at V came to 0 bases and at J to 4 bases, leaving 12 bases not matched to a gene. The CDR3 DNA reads TGTGCCAGCAGCCAAGATTGGGGTCTAGCGGGAGACCGATACGAGCAGTACTTC. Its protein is CASSQDWGLAGDRYEQYF.

CDR3 coding DNA: TGTGCCAGTAGTCCCCTGGAGGGGTTGGGCTACGAGCAGTACTTC. It codes for CASSPLEGLGYEQYF. The V call is TRBV19, the J call TRBJ2-7; D is perhaps TRBD2 (6 bases). The V gene's germline CDR1 is LNHDA and CDR2 SQIVND (reference sequence). V was cut by 5 bases and J by 3 bases, with 17 bases left in between. The CDR3 is 15 amino acids. The full variable domain, completed using reference TRBV19 and TRBJ2-7, is DGGITQSPKYLFRKEGQNVTLSCEQNLNHDAMYWYRQDPGQGLRLIYYSQIVNDFQKGDIAEGYSVSREKKESFPLTVTSAQKNPTAFYLCASSPLEGLGYEQYFGPGTRLTVT.

Written as DNA, the CDR3 is TGTGCCAGCAGCCAAGGACAGGTCTACGAGCAGTACTTC. This sequence encodes CASSQGQVYEQYF. V and J are TRBV14 and TRBJ2-7, with D possibly matching TRBD1 (6 bases). Per the germline V gene, CDR1 is SGHDN and CDR2 is FVKESK. The CDR3 extends over 13 amino acids. V lost 1 base and J lost 3, with 7 bases in between. The whole variable domain, remainder taken from reference TRBV14 and TRBJ2-7, is EAGVTQFPSHSVIEKGQTVTLRCDPISGHDNLYWYRRVMGKEIKFLLHFVKESKQDESGMPNNRFLAERTGGTYSTLKVQPAELEDSGVYFCASSQGQVYEQYFGPGTRLTVT.

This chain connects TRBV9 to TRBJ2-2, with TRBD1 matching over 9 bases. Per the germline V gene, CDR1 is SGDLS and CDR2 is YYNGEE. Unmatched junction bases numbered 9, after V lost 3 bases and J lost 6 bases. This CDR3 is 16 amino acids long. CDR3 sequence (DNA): TGTGCCAGCAGCGCCCCGGGACAGGGACGAGCCGGGGAGCTGTTTTTT. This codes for CASSAPGQGRAGELFF.

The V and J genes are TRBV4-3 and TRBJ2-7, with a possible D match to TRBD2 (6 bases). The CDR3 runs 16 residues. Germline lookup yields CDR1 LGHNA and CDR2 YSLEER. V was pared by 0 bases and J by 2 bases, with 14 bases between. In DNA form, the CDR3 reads TGCGCCAGCAGCCAAGATGGGACGGGCGGGGCCTACGAGCAGTACTTC. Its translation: CASSQDGTGGAYEQYF.

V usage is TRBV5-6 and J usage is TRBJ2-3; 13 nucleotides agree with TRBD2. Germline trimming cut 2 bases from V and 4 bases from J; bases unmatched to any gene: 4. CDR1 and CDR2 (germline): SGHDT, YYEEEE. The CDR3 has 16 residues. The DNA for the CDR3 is TGTGCCAGCAGCTTTTCAGGACTAGCGGGAGCAGATACGCAGTATTTT. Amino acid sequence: CASSFSGLAGADTQYF. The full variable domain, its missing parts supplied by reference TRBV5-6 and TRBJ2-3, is DAGVTQSPTHLIKTRGQQVTLRCSPKSGHDTVSWYQQALGQGPQFIFQYYEEEERQRGNFPDRFSGHQFPNYSSELNVNALLLGDSALYLCASSFSGLAGADTQYFGPGTRLTVL.

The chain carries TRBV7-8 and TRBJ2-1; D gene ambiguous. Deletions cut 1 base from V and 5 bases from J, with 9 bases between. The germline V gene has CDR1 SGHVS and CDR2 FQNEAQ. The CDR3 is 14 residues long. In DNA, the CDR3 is TGTGCCAGCAGCTTAGGAGTTGATGACAATGAGCAGTTCTTC. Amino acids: CASSLGVDDNEQFF. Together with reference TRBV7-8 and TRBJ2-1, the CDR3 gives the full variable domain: GAGVSQSPRYKVAKRGQDVALRCDPISGHVSLFWYQQALGQGPEFLTYFQNEAQLDKSGLPSDRFFAERPEGSVSTLKIQRTQQEDSAVYLCASSLGVDDNEQFFGPGTRLTVL.

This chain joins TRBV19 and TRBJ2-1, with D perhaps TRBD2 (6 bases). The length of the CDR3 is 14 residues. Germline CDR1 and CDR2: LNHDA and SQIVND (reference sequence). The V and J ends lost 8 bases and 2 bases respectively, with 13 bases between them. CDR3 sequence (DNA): TGTGCCAGTCGGACCGGGACTCCCTACAATGAGCAGTTCTTC. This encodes CASRTGTPYNEQFF.

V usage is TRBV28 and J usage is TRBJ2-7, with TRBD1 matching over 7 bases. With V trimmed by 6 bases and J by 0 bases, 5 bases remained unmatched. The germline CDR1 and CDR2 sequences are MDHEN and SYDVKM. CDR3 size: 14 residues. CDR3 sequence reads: CASSQTGSSYEQYF. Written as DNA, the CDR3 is TGTGCCAGCAGCCAGACAGGGAGCTCCTACGAGCAGTACTTC. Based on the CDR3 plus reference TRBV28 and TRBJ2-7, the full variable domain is DVKVTQSSRYLVKRTGEKVFLECVQDMDHENMFWYRQDPGLGLRLIYFSYDVKMKEKGDIPEGYSVSREKKERFSLILESASTNQTSMYLCASSQTGSSYEQYFGPGTRLTVT.

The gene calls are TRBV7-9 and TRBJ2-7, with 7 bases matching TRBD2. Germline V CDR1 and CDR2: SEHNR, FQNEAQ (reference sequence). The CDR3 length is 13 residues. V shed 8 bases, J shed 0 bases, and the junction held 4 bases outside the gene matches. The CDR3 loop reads CASGRVSSYEQYF. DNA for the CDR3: TGTGCCAGCGGGAGGGTTAGCTCCTACGAGCAGTACTTC.

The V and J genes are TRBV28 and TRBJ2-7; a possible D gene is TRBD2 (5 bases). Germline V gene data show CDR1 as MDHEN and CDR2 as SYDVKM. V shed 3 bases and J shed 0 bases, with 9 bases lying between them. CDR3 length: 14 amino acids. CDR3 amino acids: CASSLSGSSYEQYF. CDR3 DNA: TGTGCCAGCAGTTTGAGCGGCAGCTCCTACGAGCAGTACTTC.

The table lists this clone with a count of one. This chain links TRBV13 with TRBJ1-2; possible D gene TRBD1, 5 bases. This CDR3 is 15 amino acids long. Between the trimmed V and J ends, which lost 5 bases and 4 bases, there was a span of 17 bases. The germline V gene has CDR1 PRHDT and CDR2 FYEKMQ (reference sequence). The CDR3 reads CASSPSRGSIYGYTF. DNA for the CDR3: TGTGCCAGCAGCCCGTCAAGGGGCAGTATCTATGGCTACACCTTC.

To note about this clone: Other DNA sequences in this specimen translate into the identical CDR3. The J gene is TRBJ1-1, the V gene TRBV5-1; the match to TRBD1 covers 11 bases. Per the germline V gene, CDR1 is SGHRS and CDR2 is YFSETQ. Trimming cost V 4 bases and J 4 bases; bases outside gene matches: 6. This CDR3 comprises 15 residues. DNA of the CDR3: TGCGCCAGCAGCCCGGGACAGGGGGTTACCACTGAAGCTTTCTTT. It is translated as CASSPGQGVTTEAFF.